These T cell receptor beta chains were read from a single sample in a study of blood T cell repertoires in COVID-19. Measured with immunoSEQ multiplex PCR; TCRdb has only the in-frame clones, and not every one. Seen here are some 80,000 clones, about nine tenths observed once, and the top ten hold around 5%. The material sequenced was peripheral blood. The receptors derive from a middle-aged man with active or convalescent COVID-19. CDR3s include the opening cysteine and the closing phenylalanine or tryptophan. A D gene is named only where the DNA matches it firmly. Size tells how often a clone was seen (once, few, many) or the class of an expanded clone, and some rows leave it out.

TRBJ2-7 TRBD1 TRBV18 few TGTGCCAGCTCAGCAACAGGGGGAACCGAGCAGTACTTC CASSATGGTEQYF
TRBJ2-1 NA TRBV5-6 NA TGTGCCAGCAGCTTGGATTGGGGAGCCAATGAGCAGTTCTTC CASSLDWGANEQFF
TRBJ1-1 NA TRBV28 NA TGTGCCAGCAGTTTCGTCTTGTGGGGGCCTCTCACTGAAGCTTTCTTT CASSFVLWGPLTEAFF
TRBJ2-3 TRBD2 TRBV11-2 NA TGTGCCAGCAAACCGACTAGCGGGGGGACAGATACGCAGTATTTT CASKPTSGGTDTQYF
TRBJ1-2 TRBD1 TRBV15 many TGTGCCACCAGCAACAACAGGGGGCCTAACTATGGCTACACCTTC CATSNNRGPNYGYTF
TRBJ1-2 TRBD1 TRBV5-1 once TGCGCCAGCAGCAGAGGGGGCGATGGCTACACCTTC CASSRGGDGYTF
TRBJ2-1 NA TRBV10-1 NA TGCGCCAGCAGTGAGTTAGCGCGGGGTGAGCAGTTCTTC CASSELARGEQFF
TRBJ2-7 NA TRBV6-5 once TGTGCCAGCAGTTCATCGGGACACAGCTCCTACGAGCAGTACTTC CASSSSGHSSYEQYF
TRBJ2-1 NA TRBV30 NA TGTGCCTGGAGCTCTGGCGGCTCGCGGGAGCAGTTCTTC CAWSSGGSREQFF
TRBJ1-1 NA TRBV18 NA TGTGCCAGCTCACCACCTTCAGGGCTCCTCACTGAAGCTTTCTTT CASSPPSGLLTEAFF
TRBJ2-1 TRBD1 TRBV2 NA TGTGCCAGCAGTGTTGAGACAGGGGGGGAAAATGAGCAGTTCTTC CASSVETGGENEQFF
TRBJ2-2 NA TRBV19 NA TGTGCCAGTAGTATGCGACAGATCACCGGGGAGCTGTTTTTT CASSMRQITGELFF
TRBJ1-5 NA TRBV28 NA TGTGCCAGCAGCTCCGGGACACCTAGCAATCAGCCCCAGCATTTT CASSSGTPSNQPQHF
TRBJ1-1 NA TRBV5-5 NA TGTGCCAGCAGCTTGTTGGGGCCCGGCGGAAACACTGAAGCTTTCTTT CASSLLGPGGNTEAFF
TRBJ1-3 TRBD1 TRBV9 NA TGTGCCAGCAGCGCCTCGACAGGGAGCTCTGGAAACACCATATATTTT CASSASTGSSGNTIYF
TRBJ2-2 NA TRBV19 once TGTGCCAGTAGGGTTGTGGGGGGGCAAACCGGGGAGCTGTTTTTT CASRVVGGQTGELFF
TRBJ2-2 TRBD1 TRBV24-1 NA TGTGCCACCAGTGATTCCGGGACAGGGGCAGCCGGGGAGCTGTTTTTT CATSDSGTGAAGELFF
TRBJ2-7 TRBD2 TRBV5-1 NA TGCGCCAGCAGCTTGGAAAAGGGCGGGGGTGTCTTGAAATACGAGCAGTACTTC CASSLEKGGGVLKYEQYF
TRBJ1-3 NA TRBV30 NA TGTGCCTGGAGTGGGGCAGCGGGGGGCTTTGGAAACACCATATATTTT CAWSGAAGGFGNTIYF
TRBJ1-5 TRBD1 TRBV24-1 NA TGTGCCACCGCCTGGGGAACAGGGGGCAATCAGCCCCAGCATTTT CATAWGTGGNQPQHF
TRBJ1-5 NA TRBV5-8 NA TGTGCCAGCACCGGGGGGGCGGATAGCAATCAGCCCCAGCATTTT CASTGGADSNQPQHF
TRBJ2-1 NA TRBV5-1 once TGCGCCAGCAGTCGCAAAACCCACCTCAGGCCCGACAGCTCCTACAATGAGCAGTTCTTC CASSRKTHLRPDSSYNEQFF
TRBJ2-5 NA TRBV27 NA TGTGCCAGCAGTCTAGGACAGCAAGAGACCCAGTACTTC CASSLGQQETQYF
TRBJ2-1 TRBD1 TRBV9 once TGTGCCAGCAGCGTAGCTACAGGGGGAAACTACAATGAGCAGTTCTTC CASSVATGGNYNEQFF
TRBJ1-4 NA TRBV18 NA TGTGCCAGCTCACCACAGGAGGGTGGAAATGAAAAACTGTTTTTT CASSPQEGGNEKLFF
TRBJ2-1 NA TRBV7-9 NA TGTGCCAGCAGCCCGACGGGATCCTACAATGAGCAGTTCTTC CASSPTGSYNEQFF
TRBJ1-6 NA TRBV10-3 NA TGTGCCATCACCGCCGGTACCTATAATTCACCCCTCCACTTT CAITAGTYNSPLHF
TRBJ2-2 NA TRBV6-6 NA TGTGCCAGCAGTTACTCACTAGTTAATAGGCCCGGGGAGCTGTTTTTT CASSYSLVNRPGELFF
TRBJ2-3 NA TRBV6-5 NA TGTGCCAGCAGGCCCGGGACTCCACCGGATACGCAGTATTTT CASRPGTPPDTQYF
TRBJ1-6 NA TRBV13 NA TGTGCCAGCAGCTTAGGGGGCGGGTTAGGTTCACCCCTCCACTTT CASSLGGGLGSPLHF
TRBJ1-4 TRBD1 TRBV19 NA TGTGCCAGTAGTGTGGGACAGTTCCGTGAAAAACTGTTTTTT CASSVGQFREKLFF
TRBJ1-1 TRBD1 TRBV5-4 NA TGTGCCAGCAGCACCGGACAGGGGAACACTGAAGCTTTCTTT CASSTGQGNTEAFF
TRBJ1-1 TRBD1 TRBV10-3 NA TGTGCCATCAGTGGTAACAGGGGGGACACTGAAGCTTTCTTT CAISGNRGDTEAFF
TRBJ2-3 TRBD2 TRBV5-4 NA TGTGCCAGCAGCTTGTCTGCTAGCGGGGGAGGCACAGATACGCAGTATTTT CASSLSASGGGTDTQYF
TRBJ1-6 NA TRBV4-3 NA TGCGCCAGCAGCCAAGATCTCCAGGGGAATAATTCACCCCTCCACTTT CASSQDLQGNNSPLHF
TRBJ2-1 NA TRBV19 NA TGTGCCAGTAGTCATGAGGCGGGGTCCTACAATGAGCAGTTCTTC CASSHEAGSYNEQFF
TRBJ1-2 TRBD1 TRBV11-2 once TGTGCCAGCAGCTCGACCAAAGACAGGGATGGCTACACCTTC CASSSTKDRDGYTF
TRBJ2-1 NA TRBV28 NA TGTGCCAGCAGTCCACGGTCCAATGAGCAGTTCTTC CASSPRSNEQFF
TRBJ2-7 NA TRBV7-2 once TGTGCCAGCAGCGAGGACTACTACTACGAGCAGTACTTC CASSEDYYYEQYF
TRBJ2-3 TRBD2 TRBV3-1/TRBV3-2 NA TGTGCCAGCAGCCTGAGCGGGGGGAAGGTAGATACGCAGTATTTT CASSLSGGKVDTQYF
TRBJ2-1 TRBD1 TRBV19 NA TGTGCCAGTAGTACAGACAGGGACAATGAGCAGTTCTTC CASSTDRDNEQFF
TRBJ2-7 TRBD2 TRBV6-5 NA TGTGCCAGCAGTCTAGGGACTAGCGGGGGAGACGAGCAGTACTTC CASSLGTSGGDEQYF
TRBJ1-5 NA TRBV7-2 NA TGTGCCAGCAGCCCGGTCCGCGGGCAGCCCCAGCATTTT CASSPVRGQPQHF
TRBJ2-5 TRBD1 TRBV13 NA TGTGCCAGCAGCTCACGGACAGGAAAGGAGACCCAGTACTTC CASSSRTGKETQYF
TRBJ1-1 NA TRBV11-3 NA TGTGCCAGCAGCTCTGGGGGGGCCGAAGCTTTCTTT CASSSGGAEAFF
TRBJ2-7 NA TRBV19 NA TGTGCCAGTAGAGTTTCAGGGACCTACGAGCAGTACTTC CASRVSGTYEQYF
TRBJ1-1 NA TRBV11-2 NA TGTGCCAGCAGCTTCACCCAGACGAACAGGGTTAACACTGAAGCTTTCTTT CASSFTQTNRVNTEAFF
TRBJ2-1 NA TRBV27 once TGTGCCAGCAGTTTATCCCCAGTCCAGGGAAATCCCCAGTTCTTC CASSLSPVQGNPQFF
TRBJ2-1 TRBD1 TRBV29-1 NA TGCAGCGTGGGGGGACAGGGGGCGCGCTACAATGAGCAGTTCTTC CSVGGQGARYNEQFF
TRBJ1-2 NA TRBV3-1/TRBV3-2 NA TGTGCCAGCAGCCCCCCAGGGATCGATGGCTACACCTTC CASSPPGIDGYTF
TRBJ1-4 NA TRBV28 NA TGTGCCAGCAGTTCGGGGGAACGGTTAACTAATGAAAAACTGTTTTTT CASSSGERLTNEKLFF
TRBJ1-6 TRBD1 TRBV5-4 NA TGTGCCAGCAGCCCGGACAGGCCCTCCTATAATTCACCCCTCCACTTT CASSPDRPSYNSPLHF
TRBJ1-2 NA TRBV7-9 NA TGTGCCAGCAGCTTAGGGGAACAGGGTGGCTATGGCTACACCTTC CASSLGEQGGYGYTF
TRBJ1-1 TRBD1 TRBV10-1 NA TGCGCCAGCAGTGAGTCCTACAGGGGGACTGAAGCTTTCTTT CASSESYRGTEAFF
TRBJ1-2 NA TRBV14 NA TGTGCCAGCAGCCAAACCCTAGCTAACTATGGCTACACCTTC CASSQTLANYGYTF
TRBJ2-1 NA TRBV10-3 NA TGTGCCATCAGTGGGGGGGAATCAACCTACAATGAGCAGTTCTTC CAISGGESTYNEQFF
TRBJ1-1 TRBD1 TRBV28 NA TGTGCCAGCAGTTCCACAGGGGCGACGAACACTGAAGCTTTCTTT CASSSTGATNTEAFF
TRBJ2-2 TRBD2 TRBV5-1 NA TGCGCCAGCAGCTTGGCCGGGGGGGCCTTGACCGGGGAGCTGTTTTTT CASSLAGGALTGELFF
TRBJ2-6 NA TRBV27 NA TGTGCCAGCAGTTTCGAGGCCTCTGGGGCCAACGTCCTGACTTTC CASSFEASGANVLTF
TRBJ2-2 NA TRBV10-1 NA TGCGCCAGCAGTGGGGGAGGCACCGGGGAGCTGTTTTTT CASSGGGTGELFF